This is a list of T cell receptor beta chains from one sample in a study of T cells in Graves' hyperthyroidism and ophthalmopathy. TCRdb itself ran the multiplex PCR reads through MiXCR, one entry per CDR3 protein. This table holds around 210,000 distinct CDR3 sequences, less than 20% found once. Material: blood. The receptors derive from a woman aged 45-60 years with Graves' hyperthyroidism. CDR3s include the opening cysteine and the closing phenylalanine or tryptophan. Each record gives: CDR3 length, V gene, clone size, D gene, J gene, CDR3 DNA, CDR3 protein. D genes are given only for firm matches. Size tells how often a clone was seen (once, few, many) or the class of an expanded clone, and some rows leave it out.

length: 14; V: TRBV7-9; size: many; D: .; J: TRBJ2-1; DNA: TGTGCCAGCAGCCTGACCGGGACTGACAATGAGCAGTTCTTC; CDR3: CASSLTGTDNEQFF
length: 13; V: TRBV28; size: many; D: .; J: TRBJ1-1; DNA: TGTGCCAGCAGTCCAACAGAGAACACTGAAGCTTTCTTT; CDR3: CASSPTENTEAFF
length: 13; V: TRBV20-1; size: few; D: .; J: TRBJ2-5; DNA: TGCAGTGCTAGTACCAGGGCCAAAGAGACCCAGTACTTC; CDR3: CSASTRAKETQYF
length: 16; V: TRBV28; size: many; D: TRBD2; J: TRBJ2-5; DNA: TGTGCCAGCACTCCCAGGGGACTAGCGGGATGGGGGACCCAGTACTTC; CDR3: CASTPRGLAGWGTQYF
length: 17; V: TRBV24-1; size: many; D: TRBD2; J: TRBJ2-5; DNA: TGTGCCACCAGTGATTTCAGACTAGCGGGAGTGCGAGAGACCCAGTACTTC; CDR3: CATSDFRLAGVRETQYF
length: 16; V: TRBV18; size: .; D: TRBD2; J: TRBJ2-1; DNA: TGTGCCAGCTCACCCTTTACTAGCGGGAGTAGGAATGAGCAGTTCTTC; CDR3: CASSPFTSGSRNEQFF
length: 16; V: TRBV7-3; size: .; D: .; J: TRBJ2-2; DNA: TGTGCCAGCAGCACAAAGGGAGGCCCGAACACCGGGGAGCTGTTTTTT; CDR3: CASSTKGGPNTGELFF
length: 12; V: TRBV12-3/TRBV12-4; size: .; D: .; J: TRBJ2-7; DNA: TGTTCCAGCAGTTTTGGGTCCTACGAGCAGTACTTC; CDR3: CSSSFGSYEQYF
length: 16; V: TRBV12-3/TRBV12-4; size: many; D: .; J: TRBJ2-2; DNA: TGTGCCAGCAGTTCTGAGGGGGGAAGGGTCACCGGGGAGCTGTTTTTT; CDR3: CASSSEGGRVTGELFF
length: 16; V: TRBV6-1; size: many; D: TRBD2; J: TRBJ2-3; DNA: TGTGCCAGCAGTAGCCTGGGGGGGACTATTTCAGATACGCAGTATTTT; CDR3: CASSSLGGTISDTQYF
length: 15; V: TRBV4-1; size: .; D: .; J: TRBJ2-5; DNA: TGCGCCAGCAGCCCAGAAGACATAAGGTGGGAGACCCAGTACTTC; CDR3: CASSPEDIRWETQYF
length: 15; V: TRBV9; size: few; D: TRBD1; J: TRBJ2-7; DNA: TGTGCCAGCAGCGTAGTGGTGACAGGGGTTGAGGAGCAGTACTTC; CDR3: CASSVVVTGVEEQYF
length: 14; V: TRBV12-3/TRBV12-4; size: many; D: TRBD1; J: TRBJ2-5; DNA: TGTGCCAGCAGCCACGGGACAGGGCCAGAGACCCAGTACTTC; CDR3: CASSHGTGPETQYF
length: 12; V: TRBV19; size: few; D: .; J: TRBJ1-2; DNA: TGTGCCAGTAGTATAACAGGGCATGGCTACACCTTC; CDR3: CASSITGHGYTF
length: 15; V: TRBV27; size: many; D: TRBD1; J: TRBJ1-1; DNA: TGTGCCAGCAGTCCCCAGACAGGGGGCGGCAGAACTGCTTTCTTT; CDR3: CASSPQTGGGRTAFF
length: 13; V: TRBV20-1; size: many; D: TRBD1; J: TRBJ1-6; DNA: TGCAGTGCCCAGGGGGCGAACAATTCACCCCTCCACTTT; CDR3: CSAQGANNSPLHF
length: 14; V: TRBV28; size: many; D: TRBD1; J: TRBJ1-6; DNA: TGTGCCAGCAGTTCCTGGACAGGGATTTCACCCCTCCACTTT; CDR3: CASSSWTGISPLHF
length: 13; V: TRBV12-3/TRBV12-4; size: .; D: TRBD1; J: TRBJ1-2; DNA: TGTGCCAGCAGTTCGGGGACAGGGAATGGCTACACCTTC; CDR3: CASSSGTGNGYTF
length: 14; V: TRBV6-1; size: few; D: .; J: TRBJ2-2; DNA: TGTGCCAGCAAGCTAGGGACAAACACCGGGGAGCTGTTTTTT; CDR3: CASKLGTNTGELFF
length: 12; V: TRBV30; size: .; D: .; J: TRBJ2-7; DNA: TGTGGTGGGTGGTCGGATAACTACGAGCAGTACTTC; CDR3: CGGWSDNYEQYF
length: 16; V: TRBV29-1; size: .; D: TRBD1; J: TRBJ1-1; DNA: TGCAGCCTTAGCCTTGAGAGACAGGGGCTGGGGACTGAAGCTTTCTTT; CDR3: CSLSLERQGLGTEAFF
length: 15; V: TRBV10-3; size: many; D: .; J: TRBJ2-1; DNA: TGTGCCATCAGTGAGTCGAACGGGTTTGGCAATGAGCAGTTCTTC; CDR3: CAISESNGFGNEQFF
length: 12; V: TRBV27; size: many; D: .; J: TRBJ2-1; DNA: TGTGCCAGCAGTTTATCCCGAAATGAGCAGTTCTTC; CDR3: CASSLSRNEQFF
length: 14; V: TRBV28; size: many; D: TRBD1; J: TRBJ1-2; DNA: TGTGCCAGCAGGGACCCGGGACAGGGAAATGGCTACACCTTC; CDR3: CASRDPGQGNGYTF
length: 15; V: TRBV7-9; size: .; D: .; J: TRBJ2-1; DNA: TGTGCCAGCAGCTCCCCGGGGCGGCCGGGGAATGAGCAGTTCTTC; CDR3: CASSSPGRPGNEQFF
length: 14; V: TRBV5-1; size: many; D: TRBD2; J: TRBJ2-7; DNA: TGCGCCAGCAGCTTGGGAGCGGGAGACTACGAGCAGTACTTC; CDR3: CASSLGAGDYEQYF
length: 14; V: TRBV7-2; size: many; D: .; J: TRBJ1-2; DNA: TGTGCCAGCAGCCAGAGTGGGGGGAACTATGGCTACACCTTC; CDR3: CASSQSGGNYGYTF
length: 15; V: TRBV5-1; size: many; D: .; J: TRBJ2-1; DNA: TGCGCCAGCAGCTTGGCCTCAGGATCATACAATGAGCAGTTCTTC; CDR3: CASSLASGSYNEQFF
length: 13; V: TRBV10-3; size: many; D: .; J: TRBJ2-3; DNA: TGTGCCATCAGTGAGACAGGAACAGATACGCAGTATTTT; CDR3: CAISETGTDTQYF
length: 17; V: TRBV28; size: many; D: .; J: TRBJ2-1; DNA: TGTGCCAGCAGTACCAGCCTCAGGGATTGGGCCTACAATGAGCAGTTCTTC; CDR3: CASSTSLRDWAYNEQFF
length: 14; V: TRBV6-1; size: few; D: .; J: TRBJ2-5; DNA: TGTGCCACCCACGGGGGCGGTAGCGGAGAGACCCAGTACTTC; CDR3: CATHGGGSGETQYF
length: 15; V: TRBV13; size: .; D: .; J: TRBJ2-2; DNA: TGTGCCAGCAGCTTGTTCCTCGGTAGGGCCGGGGAGCTGTTTTTT; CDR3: CASSLFLGRAGELFF